A few counts support the clone carrying this T cell receptor beta chain. The entry originates in a study of cytomegalovirus exposure and HLA in healthy donors. The CDR3 totals 15 residues. From germline, CDR1 is PRHDT and CDR2 FYEKMQ (reference sequence). The J segment lost 2 bases and the V segment lost 5 bases, leaving 6 bases of the junction unmatched. It was with 60 Vbeta and 13 Jbeta primers that the PCR ran. Here immunoSEQ multiplex PCR was the method, and the copy in TCRdb shows in-frame clones only, minus some. The sample consists of roughly 55,000 clones, roughly 77% of them appearing once. Sequencing was carried out using PBMCs. The sequence came from a female donor in good health and CMV-seronegative. The J gene is TRBJ2-1, the V gene TRBV13, with 7 bases lining up with TRBD1. CDR3 nucleotides: TGTGCCAGCAGCCCTGGGACAGAGACCTACAATGAGCAGTTCTTC. The encoded protein is CASSPGTETYNEQFF.